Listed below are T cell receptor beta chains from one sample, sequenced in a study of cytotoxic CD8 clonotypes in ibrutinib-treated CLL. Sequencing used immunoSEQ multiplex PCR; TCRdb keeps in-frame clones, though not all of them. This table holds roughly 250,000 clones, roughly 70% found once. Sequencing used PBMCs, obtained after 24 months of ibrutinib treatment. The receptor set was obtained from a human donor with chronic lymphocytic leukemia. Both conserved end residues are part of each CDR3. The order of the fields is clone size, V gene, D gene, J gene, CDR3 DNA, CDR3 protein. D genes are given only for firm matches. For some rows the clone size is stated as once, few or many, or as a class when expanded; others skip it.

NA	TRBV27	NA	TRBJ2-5	TGTGCCAGCCTCGGCCGCAGGGGCGAGACCCAGTACTTC	CASLGRRGETQYF
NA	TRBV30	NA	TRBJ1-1	TGTGCCTGGCAGGGGAACACTGAAGCTTTCTTT	CAWQGNTEAFF
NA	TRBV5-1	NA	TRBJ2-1	TGCGCCAGCAGCCGGCAACAGGGAATTGATGAGCAGTTCTTC	CASSRQQGIDEQFF
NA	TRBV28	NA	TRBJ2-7	TGTGCCAGCAGTTCTGGCGCGGCGAGCTCCTACGAGCAGTACTTC	CASSSGAASSYEQYF
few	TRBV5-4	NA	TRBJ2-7	TGTGCCAGCAGCTTCCAGTACTTC	CASSFQYF
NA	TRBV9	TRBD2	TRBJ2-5	TGTGCCAGCAGCGTAGAGGCTAGCGGGAGTGGTGAGACCCAGTACTTC	CASSVEASGSGETQYF
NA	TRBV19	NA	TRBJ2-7	TGTGCCAGTAGCCCCGGGACTGGATCCTACGAGCAGTACTTC	CASSPGTGSYEQYF
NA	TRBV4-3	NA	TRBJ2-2	TGCGCCAGCAGCCAAGAAGCGGCGGGGGAGCTGTTTTTT	CASSQEAAGELFF
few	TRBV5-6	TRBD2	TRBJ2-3	TGTGCCAGCTCGCTGGGAGCGGGAGGTTTAGGCACAGATACGCAGTATTTT	CASSLGAGGLGTDTQYF
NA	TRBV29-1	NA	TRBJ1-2	TGCAGCGTTGAAGATCGTCTTTCTTACGGCTACACCTTC	CSVEDRLSYGYTF
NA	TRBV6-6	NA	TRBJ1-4	TGTGCCAGCAGTTACTCCTTCCAGGAAAAACTGTTTTTT	CASSYSFQEKLFF
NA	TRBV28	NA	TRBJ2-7	TGTGCCAGCAGTCCCACCGGCCAGGGGGGCTACGAGCAGTACTTC	CASSPTGQGGYEQYF
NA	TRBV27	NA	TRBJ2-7	TGTGCCAGCAGTCTTTGGGGAGACTACGAGCAGTACTTC	CASSLWGDYEQYF
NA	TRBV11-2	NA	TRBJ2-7	TGTGCCAGCAGCTTGATAGGAACCTACGAGCAGTACTTC	CASSLIGTYEQYF
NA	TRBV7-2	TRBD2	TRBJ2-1	TGTGCCAGCAGCTTATATTTAGCGGGAGGGCCCAATGAGCAGTTCTTC	CASSLYLAGGPNEQFF
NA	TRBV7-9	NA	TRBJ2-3	TGTGCCAGCAGCTTAGCCGAAGTGCAGTATTTT	CASSLAEVQYF
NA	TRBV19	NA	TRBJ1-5	TGTGCCAGTAGTTCCCCTCCCGGGACAAGAAATCAGCCCCAGCATTTT	CASSSPPGTRNQPQHF
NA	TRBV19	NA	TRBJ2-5	TGTGCCAGTGGGCGGAGTTGGGAGACCCAGTACTTC	CASGRSWETQYF
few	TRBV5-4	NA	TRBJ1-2	TGTGCCAGCAGCTTAGCCCAGGTTGGGGATGGCTACACCTTC	CASSLAQVGDGYTF
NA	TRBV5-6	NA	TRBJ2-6	TGTGCCAGCAGCTCTGGGGCCAACGTCCTGACTTTC	CASSSGANVLTF
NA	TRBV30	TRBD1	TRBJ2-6	TGTGCCTGGAGTACGACAGGGGGCCCCTCTGGGGCCAACGTCCTGACTTTC	CAWSTTGGPSGANVLTF
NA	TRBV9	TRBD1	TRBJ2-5	TGTGCCAGCAGCCCTGGGACAGGGCAAGAGACCCAGTACTTC	CASSPGTGQETQYF
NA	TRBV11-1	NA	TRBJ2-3	TGTGCCAGCAGCCTCTTTACAGATACGCAGTATTTT	CASSLFTDTQYF
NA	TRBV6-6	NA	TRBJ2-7	TGTGCCAGCAGGATCTCCTGGCAGCAGTACTTC	CASRISWQQYF
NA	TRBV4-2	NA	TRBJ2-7	TGTGCCAGCAGCCAAGTCGGGGCAGGGATGGGCAGCGAGCAGTACTTC	CASSQVGAGMGSEQYF
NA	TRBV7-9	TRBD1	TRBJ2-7	TGTGCCAGCAGCCGACAGGGGATTGACGAGCAGTACTTC	CASSRQGIDEQYF
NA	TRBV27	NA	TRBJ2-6	TGTGGGTCCAGCTCTGGGGCCAACGTCCTGACTTTC	CGSSSGANVLTF
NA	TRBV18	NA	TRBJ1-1	TGTGCCAGCTCACCACCAAACCAGGCGGACACTGAAGCTTTCTTT	CASSPPNQADTEAFF
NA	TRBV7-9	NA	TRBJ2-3	TGTGCCAGCAGCTTAGGGGGCAGTTCATGTTTT	CASSLGGSSCF
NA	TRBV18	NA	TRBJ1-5	TGTGCCAGCTCAACTAACCACGAGAGTTTAGGGCCCCAGCATTTT	CASSTNHESLGPQHF
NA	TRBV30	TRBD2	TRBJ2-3	TGTGCCTGGAGTGTCGGGGCGGGAGGGCCTACAGATACGCAGTATTTT	CAWSVGAGGPTDTQYF
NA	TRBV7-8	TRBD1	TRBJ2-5	TGTGCCAGCAGTCACCTTCCGGGACAGGGCCAAGAGACCCAGTACTTC	CASSHLPGQGQETQYF
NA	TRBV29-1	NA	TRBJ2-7	TGCAGCGTTGACGGTGGACCCTACGAGCAGTACTTC	CSVDGGPYEQYF
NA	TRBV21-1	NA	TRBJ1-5	TGTGCCAGCAGCAAAGAGACAGGCAATCAGCCCCAGCATTTT	CASSKETGNQPQHF
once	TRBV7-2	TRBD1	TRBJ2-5	TGTGCCAGCAGCCGCGGACAGGGAGAGACCCAGTACTTC	CASSRGQGETQYF
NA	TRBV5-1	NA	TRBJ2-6	TGCGCCAGCAGCTTGGGTTCACGGGCTGGGGCCAACGTCCTGACTTTC	CASSLGSRAGANVLTF
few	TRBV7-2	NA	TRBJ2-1	TGTGCCAGCACACTTCCCTCCTACAATGAGCAGTTCTTC	CASTLPSYNEQFF
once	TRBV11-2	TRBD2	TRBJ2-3	TGTGCCAGCAGCTGGGCTAGCGGATCAGATACGCAGTATTTT	CASSWASGSDTQYF
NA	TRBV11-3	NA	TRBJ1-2	TGTGCCAGCAGCTTAGGACAGAGCGGCTACACCTTC	CASSLGQSGYTF
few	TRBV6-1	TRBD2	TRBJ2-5	TGTGCCAGCAGTGAAGGCTGGGCTAGCGGGAGTGGGGAGACCCAGTACTTC	CASSEGWASGSGETQYF
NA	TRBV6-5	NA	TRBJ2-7	TGTGCCAGCAGCCCAGACGACTACGAGCAGTACTTC	CASSPDDYEQYF
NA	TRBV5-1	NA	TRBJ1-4	TGCGCCAGCAGTACGTCTGGGGTGGGTAATGAAAAACTGTTTTTT	CASSTSGVGNEKLFF
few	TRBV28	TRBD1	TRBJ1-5	TGTGCCAGCAGTCGGGACAGTAATCAGCCCCAGCATTTT	CASSRDSNQPQHF